This TCR beta chain was sequenced during a study of blood T cell repertoires in COVID-19. The CDR3 runs to 14 residues. CDR1 is SGHRS, CDR2 YFSETQ, per germline. Trimming stripped 3 bases from V and 5 bases from J, with 14 bases between. Clones were read by immunoSEQ multiplex PCR, and TCRdb kept only the in-frame ones, dropping some. The sample lists a few hundred thousand clones; about 87% were seen once. This clone appeared a few times. This receptor was obtained from a man between 60 and 75 years old who had recovered from COVID-19. This chain uses TRBV5-1 with TRBJ1-2; D is possibly TRBD1 (5 bases). The sequencing input was peripheral blood. CDR3 in DNA: TGCGCCAGCAGCTCGACGCCAGGGCTATATGGCTACACCTTC. Translated, it gives CASSSTPGLYGYTF.